The text below deals with one T cell receptor beta chain. Its antigen remains unknown. The data originate from a study of human T cells and chemical hapten exposure. The wider study: Application of 0.01% DPC to the upper back was done by patch test, with a reading at 6 days.

The CDR3 consists of 14 residues. Germline CDR1 and CDR2: MNHEY and SMNVEV (reference sequence). Trimming shortened V by 6 bases and J by 10 bases, and 16 bases separated the two germline ends. Time point: patch test 2, 6 weeks after DPC sensitization. Sample treatment: therapeutic diphenylcyclopropenone sensitization with weekly scalp DPC. Notes on the study in general: No shift was seen in TCRs above 1 in 1000 frequency with DPC sensitization.

TCRdb redid the calling of the RACE reads with MiXCR, one entry per CDR3 protein. The sample records a few hundred thousand distinct CDR3 sequences, about 6.3% being singletons. The sequences come from whole blood, collected in connection with sensitization to the hapten diphenylcyclopropenone (DPC). This sequence originates from a woman aged 18-35 years with alopecia areata. Some clones in this sample may be carry-over from other donors' samples. This rearrangement joins TRBV27 to TRBJ1-6; D not certain. This CDR3 reads CASRYDPAGSPLHF. The DNA for the CDR3 is TGTGCCAGCAGATACGACCCCGCAGGATCACCCCTCCACTTT.